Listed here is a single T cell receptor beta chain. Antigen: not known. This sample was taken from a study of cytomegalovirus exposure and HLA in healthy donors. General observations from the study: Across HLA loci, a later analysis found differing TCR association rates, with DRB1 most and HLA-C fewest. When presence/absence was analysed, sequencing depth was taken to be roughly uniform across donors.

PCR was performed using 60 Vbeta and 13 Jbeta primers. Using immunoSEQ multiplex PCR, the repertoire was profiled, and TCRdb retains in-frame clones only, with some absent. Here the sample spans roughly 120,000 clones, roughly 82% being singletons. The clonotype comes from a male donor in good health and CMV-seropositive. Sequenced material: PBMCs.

The CDR3 nucleotides read TGTGCCAGCAGCTTGGCAGGGGACACTGAAGCTTTCTTT. This sequence encodes CASSLAGDTEAFF. This chain joins TRBV7-9 and TRBJ1-1; tentatively, D is TRBD1 (6 bases). Trimming shortened V by 3 bases and J by 3 bases, and 8 bases separated the two germline ends. Germline loops: CDR1 SEHNR, CDR2 FQNEAQ (reference sequence). This CDR3 has 13 residues.